The rows below give T cell receptor beta chains drawn from one sample of a study of T cell repertoires in cytomegalovirus infection. TCRdb re-called the reads through MiXCR, storing one row per CDR3 protein. The sample holds 560,000 or so distinct CDR3 sequences, more than 15% seen once. The specimen was CD8+ T cells from PBMCs. The receptors shown here come from a human donor in good health (CMV status not recorded). Some clones in this sample may be carry-over from other donors' samples. Each CDR3 is given with its conserved first and last residue. Each record gives: clone size, V gene, J gene, D gene, CDR3 protein, CDR3 DNA. A D gene is named only where the DNA matches it firmly. Some rows mark clone size as missing; the rest say once, few, many or name a class of expanded clone.

size: few
V: TRBV5-1
J: TRBJ1-6
D: -
CDR3: CASSFGDRRQTATSALHF
DNA: TGCGCCAGCAGCTTTGGGGATCGCCGCCAGACAGCCACCTCGGCCCTCCACTTT

size: -
V: TRBV9
J: TRBJ2-3
D: TRBD2
CDR3: CASSVEGGLAFTDTQYF
DNA: TGTGCCAGCAGCGTAGAGGGGGGACTAGCCTTCACAGATACGCAGTATTTT

size: many
V: TRBV7-8
J: TRBJ2-3
D: TRBD2
CDR3: CASIWTSGGSTDTQYF
DNA: TGTGCCAGTATCTGGACTAGCGGGGGGAGCACAGATACGCAGTATTTT

size: few
V: TRBV20-1
J: TRBJ2-1
D: -
CDR3: CSARDLVGHNEQFF
DNA: TGCAGTGCTAGAGATCTAGTAGGGCATAATGAGCAGTTCTTC

size: many
V: TRBV14
J: TRBJ1-6
D: TRBD1
CDR3: CASSSRTGRNSPLHF
DNA: TGTGCCAGCAGCAGCCGGACAGGGAGAAATTCACCCCTCCACTTT

size: many
V: TRBV14
J: TRBJ2-2
D: TRBD2
CDR3: CASSQDFTSEWAGELFF
DNA: TGTGCCAGCAGCCAAGATTTTACTAGCGAGTGGGCCGGGGAGCTGTTTTTT

size: many
V: TRBV7-8
J: TRBJ2-1
D: -
CDR3: CASSSVLEYNEQFF
DNA: TGTGCCAGCAGCTCAGTTTTGGAGTACAATGAGCAGTTCTTC

size: few
V: TRBV7-6
J: TRBJ2-3
D: -
CDR3: CASSLSSLGDTQYF
DNA: TGTGCCAGCAGCTTAAGTTCGTTGGGAGATACGCAGTATTTT

size: -
V: TRBV6-5
J: TRBJ2-7
D: TRBD2
CDR3: CASKGLAGYEQYF
DNA: TGTGCCAGCAAAGGACTAGCGGGCTACGAGCAGTACTTC

size: -
V: TRBV13
J: TRBJ2-6
D: TRBD1
CDR3: CASDFRGTGANVLTF
DNA: TGTGCCAGCGACTTCAGGGGGACTGGGGCCAACGTCCTGACTTTC

size: -
V: TRBV28
J: TRBJ1-5
D: -
CDR3: CASSLDKQPQHF
DNA: TGTGCCAGCAGTCTAGATAAGCAGCCCCAGCATTTT

size: many
V: TRBV11-2
J: TRBJ2-5
D: -
CDR3: CASSLVGRGRGQPKETQYF
DNA: TGTGCCAGCAGCTTAGTAGGGAGGGGCAGGGGGCAGCCTAAAGAGACCCAGTACTTC

size: -
V: TRBV20-1
J: TRBJ1-3
D: -
CDR3: CSARDEITGNTIYF
DNA: TGCAGTGCTAGAGATGAAATTACTGGAAACACCATATATTTT

size: few
V: TRBV6-2/TRBV6-3
J: TRBJ1-5
D: -
CDR3: CASSYRDRTYSNQPQHF
DNA: TGTGCCAGCAGTTACCGTGACAGGACGTATAGCAATCAGCCCCAGCATTTT

size: -
V: TRBV3-1
J: TRBJ2-5
D: TRBD2
CDR3: CASSQRREDPYQETQYF
DNA: TGTGCCAGCAGCCAAAGGCGGGAGGATCCCTACCAAGAGACCCAGTACTTC

size: -
V: TRBV29-1
J: TRBJ2-7
D: -
CDR3: CSVRAPTSWEQYF
DNA: TGCAGCGTTCGTGCCCCTACCTCTTGGGAGCAGTACTTC

size: many
V: TRBV6-6
J: TRBJ2-1
D: -
CDR3: CASSPPGDEQFF
DNA: TGTGCCAGCAGTCCTCCGGGCGATGAGCAGTTCTTC